The 4 T cell receptor beta chains below all came from one sample that was sequenced in a study of blood T cells in healthy people across ages. The authors ran a second PCR of roughly 6 to 12 cycles using a sample-barcoded 5' primer and a J-beta primer mix. TCRdb re-called the 5' RACE reads through MiXCR, storing one row per CDR3 protein. The sample includes over 750,000 distinct CDR3 sequences, 20% to 25% of them seen just once. The sample was also linked to a second study, of T cells of mothers and their children.

Sequenced sample: blood. These receptors were obtained from a boy aged 5-17 years in good health.

This clonotype turned up a few times. J is TRBJ2-3 and V is TRBV6-2 or TRBV6-3; tentative D call: TRBD2 (6 bases). V was cut by 2 bases and J by 2 bases, with 14 bases left in between. Germline assignment: CDR1 MNHEY and CDR2 SVGEGT. CDR3 length: 16 residues. CDR3 region: CASSYAPREDTDTQYF. As DNA, the CDR3 is TGTGCCAGCAGTTACGCACCAAGGGAGGACACAGATACGCAGTATTTT.

This clonotype was detected a few times. This rearrangement joins TRBV28 to TRBJ1-1; D may be TRBD1 (5 bases). The V end was cut by 0 bases, the J end by 10 bases, with 12 bases between. The CDR3 totals 13 residues. The germline V gene has CDR1 MDHEN and CDR2 SYDVKM. DNA of the CDR3: TGTGCCAGCAGTTTATGGGCAGGGAATGCAGCTTTCTTT. It specifies CASSLWAGNAAFF.

V usage is TRBV7-9 and J usage is TRBJ1-1, with 7 positions matching TRBD1. Trimming cost V 2 bases and J 2 bases; bases outside gene matches: 14. CDR3 length equals 18 residues. The germline gives CDR1 SEHNR, CDR2 FQNEAQ (reference sequence). DNA for the CDR3: TGTGCCAGCAGCTTATTTGGGGCGGGGGACAGCCTTAACACTGAAGCTTTCTTT. Residues: CASSLFGAGDSLNTEAFF. The complete variable domain, with remaining parts taken from reference TRBV7-9 and TRBJ1-1, reads DTGVSQNPRHKITKRGQNVTFRCDPISEHNRLYWYRQTLGQGPEFLTYFQNEAQLEKSRLLSDRFSAERPKGSFSTLEIQRTEQGDSAMYLCASSLFGAGDSLNTEAFFGQGTRLTVV.

Worth noting for this clonotype: This may stem from a read error, because a much larger clone lies one nucleotide away. The chain is built from TRBV13 and TRBJ2-5, with 10 bases aligning to TRBD2. Germline V gene lookup returns CDR1 PRHDT and CDR2 FYEKMQ (reference sequence). The CDR3 sequence is 15 residues long. V was pared by 3 bases and J by 1 base, with 2 bases of the junction left unmatched. The CDR3: CASSFRTSGQETQYF. The CDR3 region has the DNA TGTGCCAGCAGCTTCCGGACTAGCGGCCAAGAGACCCAGTACTTC.